The entry that follows covers one TCR beta chain sequence. Its matching antigen is unknown. This specimen comes from a study of T cells expressing NK-cell markers. The overall study: Repertoire data for TCR beta were derived from sorted T cells (CD3+CD56+NKG2C+, CD3+CD56+NKG2C- and CD3+CD56-NKG2C+).

TCRdb re-called the 5' RACE reads and catalogs CDR3 proteins one per entry, DNA excluded. The sample holds almost 450,000 distinct CDR3 sequences. Germline V gene data show CDR1 as MNHNY and CDR2 as SVGAGI (reference sequence). This CDR3 is 13 amino acids long. Study results and limitations: More than five donors showed dominant NKG2C+ clonotypes comprising about 1.0-7.0% of their CD8+ T cells. HCMV specificity was not established for the expanded NKG2C+ T cell clones.

The chain recombines TRBV6-6 with TRBJ2-1; TCRdb returns TRBD2, unconfirmable since there is no DNA. The TCR sequence derives from a woman between 18 and 69 years old in good health. The sequenced sample was blood T cells: a sorted CD56 or NKG2C T cell subset, CD4+ or CD8+ T cells, or bulk PBMC T cells (not recorded which). This chain's CDR3 is CASSYSGYNEQFF.